This T cell receptor (beta chain) is drawn from a study of blood T cell repertoires in COVID-19. Overall study context: Some COVID-19 samples were acute and others convalescent; all came from the United States, Italy and Spain.

The CDR3 contains 13 residues. The V end lost 7 bases, the J end lost 11 bases, and 18 bases lay between the germline ends. During active infection, Seattle patients enrolled and were then monitored through disease. Produced via immunoSEQ multiplex PCR; TCRdb's table is partial and in-frame only. The table lists tens of thousands of clones, roughly nine tenths of them singletons, with 15% to 20% in the top ten. J is TRBJ1-5 and V is TRBV12-3 or TRBV12-4; D remains ambiguous. The sequenced sample consisted of peripheral blood. The sequence came from a woman aged 55-70 years with COVID-19, enrolled during active disease. This CDR3 reads CASTPSGRKSQHF. The CDR3 coding sequence is TGTGCCAGCACCCCGTCGGGGAGGAAGTCCCAGCATTTT.